Below are 21 T cell receptor beta chains sequenced from a single sample in a study of vaccination and CD4 T cells after COVID-19. Sequencing of DNA taken from cultured CD4+ T cells relied on the Oncomine TCR Beta short-read assay. It was from cultured CD4+ T cells that genomic DNA was extracted. TCRdb used MiXCR to reprocess the PCR reads, holding one entry per CDR3 protein. Of 8,000 to 10,000 distinct CDR3 sequences in the sample, around a third were seen once. Documented treatment: roughly 10-day PBMC culture with coronavirus spike peptide pools or control peptides (ViraFEST assay). The collection of CD4+ T cells from the unexposed donor took place before the COVID-19 pandemic (2011-2018). These TCRs are of unknown antigen specificity. Sequencing was done on a sample of CD4+ T cells from blood, cultured in vitro. These receptors originate from a human donor in good health.

The table lists this clonotype with a count of one. The genes are TRBV6-2 or TRBV6-3 and TRBJ2-2; 8 positions match TRBD2. The germline V gene has CDR1 MNHEY and CDR2 SVGEGT. The V segment lost 6 bases and the J segment 4 bases; nucleotides outside the gene matches: 13. The CDR3 totals 17 residues. CDR3 sequence: CASRGFSSGSVTGELFF. The CDR3 DNA reads TGTGCCAGCAGGGGGTTTTCGAGCGGGAGCGTCACCGGGGAGCTGTTTTTT.

This clonotype occurred a few times. The chain carries TRBV20-1 and TRBJ1-1; 8 nucleotides agree with TRBD1. This CDR3 comprises 12 residues. Losses at the gene ends were 7 bases for V and 6 bases for J; bases not matched to a gene: 7. Germline V lookup: CDR1 DFQATT, CDR2 SNEGSKA (reference sequence). The CDR3 nucleotides read TGCAGTGGCAAACAGGGGGTCGCTGAAGCTTTCTTT. Protein product: CSGKQGVAEAFF.

This clonotype was seen a handful of times. This chain connects TRBV20-1 to TRBJ1-4; D remains ambiguous. Germline CDR1 and CDR2: DFQATT and SNEGSKA (reference sequence). V shed 0 bases and J shed 8 bases, with 13 bases lying between them. The CDR3 runs to 14 residues. CDR3: CSARDRQRVEKLFF. The CDR3, as DNA: TGCAGTGCTAGAGATCGGCAGAGGGTAGAAAAACTGTTTTTT.

V gene TRBV25-1 combines with J gene TRBJ1-2; D unclear. There are 12 residues in the CDR3. Looked up from germline, CDR1 is MGHDK and CDR2 is SYGVNS. V lost 0 bases and J 8 bases, leaving 7 bases between the germline ends. The CDR3 nucleotides are TGTGCCAGCAGTGAATATTATTACGGCTACACCTTC. The encoded protein is CASSEYYYGYTF.

The rearrangement joins TRBV30 to TRBJ2-2; D gene uncertain. Trimming cost V 2 bases and J 4 bases, with 8 bases left between them. CDR3 length equals 13 residues. CDR1 is GTSNPN, CDR2 SVGIG, per germline (reference sequence). The CDR3 loop is CAWSNRPTGELFF. CDR3 coding DNA: TGTGCCTGGAGTAACCGCCCCACCGGGGAGCTGTTTTTT.

The chain couples TRBV28 to TRBJ1-2; D remains unclear. CDR1 and CDR2 (germline): MDHEN, SYDVKM. V was pared by 1 base and J by 8 bases, with 20 bases between. The CDR3 sequence is 16 residues long. The CDR3 nucleotides are TGTGCCAGCAGTTTATTCATCGTTACAGCGTATTTCGGCTACACCTTC. Residues: CASSLFIVTAYFGYTF.

The chain couples TRBV11-2 to TRBJ2-7; TRBD2 aligns across 9 bases. Germline CDR1 reads SGHAT; CDR2 reads FQNNGV. Trimming removed 3 bases from V and 7 bases from J; junction bases left unmatched: 16. The CDR3 extends over 17 amino acids. CDR3 sequence (DNA): TGTGCCAGCAGCTTCCTAGCGGGAATAAAGGGAGCCTGGGAGCAGTACTTC. Its protein product is CASSFLAGIKGAWEQYF.

CDR3 protein: CATSRDRWDYGYTF. CDR3 in DNA: TGTGCCACCAGCAGAGACAGGTGGGATTATGGCTACACCTTC. This chain links TRBV15 with TRBJ1-2; D is uncertain. This CDR3 is built from 14 residues. Germline V gene lookup returns CDR1 LNHNV and CDR2 YYDKDF (reference sequence). Trimming took 0 bases from V and 5 from J, leaving 10 bases between them.

This clonotype has only a few counts. The genes are TRBV28 and TRBJ1-2; D is unresolved. Deletions cut 4 bases from V and 7 bases from J, with 10 bases between. CDR3 length: 12 amino acids. From germline, CDR1 is MDHEN and CDR2 SYDVKM. CDR3 nucleotide sequence: TGTGCCAGCAGTTCCGCGGGAGTTGGCTACACCTTC. The encoded protein is CASSSAGVGYTF.

The chain combines TRBV6-4 with TRBJ2-7, with 7 bases identical to TRBD2. With V trimmed by 4 bases and J by 7 bases, 7 bases remained unmatched. The CDR3 is made up of 13 amino acids. The germline V gene has CDR1 MRHNA and CDR2 SNTAGT. CDR3 in amino acids: CASSAGGSGEQYF. The CDR3 DNA reads TGTGCCAGCAGTGCAGGCGGGAGCGGGGAGCAGTACTTC.

CDR3 bases: TGTGCCAGCAGCCAAGACCCCCCCTCTGGGGCCAACGTCCTGACTTTC. The encoded protein is CASSQDPPSGANVLTF. The chain combines TRBV4-2 with TRBJ2-6; D unresolved. This CDR3 spans 16 amino acids. Germline CDR1 is LGHNA and CDR2 is YNFKEQ. V lost 0 bases to trimming and J lost 0 bases, with 6 bases between them.

The V gene is TRBV6-1, the J gene TRBJ2-5; D not resolved. CDR3 length: 14 amino acids. Germline CDR1 reads MNHNS; CDR2 reads SASEGT. V lost 5 bases and J lost 2, with 12 bases in between. The CDR3 nucleotides are TGTGCCAGCAGTCTTGATAGTGAGCAAGAGACCCAGTACTTC. This encodes CASSLDSEQETQYF.

The chain employs TRBV20-1 and TRBJ1-1; D is unresolved. CDR3 length equals 14 residues. Trimming pared 3 bases from V and 1 base from J, leaving 12 bases between. The germline gives CDR1 DFQATT, CDR2 SNEGSKA (reference sequence). The CDR3 DNA is TGCAGTGCTAGCGGGTCGGCCAGGAACACTGAAGCTTTCTTT. Translating gives CSASGSARNTEAFF.

This clonotype is medium-sized (0.01 to 0.1%) in the sample. The genes are TRBV6-5 and TRBJ2-7; 9 bases align to TRBD1. There are 14 residues in the CDR3. From germline, CDR1 is MNHEY and CDR2 SVGAGI. J was trimmed by 0 bases and V by 4 bases; bases with no gene match: 1. CDR3 residues: CASSWGQGSYEQYF. Written as DNA, the CDR3 is TGTGCCAGCAGTTGGGGACAGGGCTCCTACGAGCAGTACTTC.

This clonotype showed up just a few times. This chain joins TRBV7-2 and TRBJ1-1; the D is unclear. V gave up 3 bases and J gave up 6 bases, with 14 bases separating them. Germline V gives CDR1 SGHTA, CDR2 FQGNSA. The CDR3 has 14 residues. CDR3 DNA sequence: TGTGCCAGCAGCTTCCCAATCTATTCCGCTGAAGCTTTCTTT. Translation: CASSFPIYSAEAFF.

The chain links TRBV19 to TRBJ1-2, with 7 bases aligning to TRBD1. Germline V gene data show CDR1 as LNHDA and CDR2 as SQIVND (reference sequence). With 7 bases clipped from V and 4 bases from J, the junction kept 9 bases outside the gene matches. CDR3 length: 14 amino acids. In DNA form, the CDR3 reads TGTGCCAGTACCTGGACAGGAATTGTCTATGGCTACACCTTC. It translates to CASTWTGIVYGYTF. Using reference TRBV19 and TRBJ1-2 for the parts outside the CDR3, the full variable domain is DGGITQSPKYLFRKEGQNVTLSCEQNLNHDAMYWYRQDPGQGLRLIYYSQIVNDFQKGDIAEGYSVSREKKESFPLTVTSAQKNPTAFYLCASTWTGIVYGYTFGSGTRLTVV.

The chain links TRBV28 to TRBJ2-7; 10 bases agree with TRBD1. The J segment lost 5 bases and the V segment lost 8 bases, leaving 6 bases of the junction unmatched. CDR1 and CDR2 (germline): MDHEN, SYDVKM. CDR3 length: 13 amino acids. For the CDR3, the DNA is TGTGCCAGCCGGGGGACAGGGGTGAACGAGCAGTACTTC. This codes for CASRGTGVNEQYF.

V is TRBV20-1 and J is TRBJ2-7; 11 positions agree with TRBD2. The CDR3 totals 14 residues. Looked up from germline, CDR1 is DFQATT and CDR2 is SNEGSKA (reference sequence). V was clipped by 5 bases and J by 7 bases; unmatched bases: 10. CDR3 loop: CSAYSGRAGKEQYF. The CDR3 region has the DNA TGCAGTGCTTATAGCGGGAGGGCCGGAAAGGAGCAGTACTTC.

The chain couples TRBV10-3 to TRBJ2-5; 8 bases match TRBD1. Germline V gene lookup returns CDR1 ENHRY and CDR2 SYGVKD. The CDR3 covers 15 residues. After removal of 10 bases from V and 7 bases from J, the junction contained 17 bases not matched to a gene. The CDR3 nucleotides read TGTGCCACCATCAGGGGGCCGTCGGGCCCGGGGACCCAGTACTTC. This gives the protein CATIRGPSGPGTQYF.

This clonotype was seen a few times. V usage is TRBV28 and J usage is TRBJ2-3; D could derive from TRBD1 or TRBD2 (7 bases each). V was shortened by 2 bases and J by 2 bases, with 14 bases between the two germline ends. CDR1 MDHEN and CDR2 SYDVKM come from the germline V gene. The CDR3 extends over 16 amino acids. As DNA, the CDR3 is TGTGCCAGCAGTTTAGGGAGGGGGCCAGCCACAGATACGCAGTATTTT. Its protein product is CASSLGRGPATDTQYF.

CDR3 nucleotide sequence: TGTGCCAGCAGCCCGACGTTTCACGGGGCCAACGTCCTGACTTTC. Protein product: CASSPTFHGANVLTF. This chain links TRBV7-3 with TRBJ2-6; the D is unclear. There are 15 residues in the CDR3. V lost 5 bases and J lost 4, with 12 bases in between. Germline V CDR1 and CDR2: SGHTA, FQGTGA.